Below are 25 T cell receptor beta chains sequenced from a single sample in a study of radiotherapy plus CTLA-4 blockade in lung cancer (dated by TCRdb to 2016 to 2018). Library prep was done by the immunoSEQ multiplex PCR assay. In TCRdb, the immuneACCESS table is reduced to in-frame sequences with V and J assigned. These tables do not hold every clone; where another copy was compared, an unresolved V gene accounts for under half, and the others remain unexplained. In this sample the table shows roughly 32,000 clones, 70% to 75% of which occur a single time. 13% to 15% of the sample rests with the top ten. The sequenced sample was peripheral blood, obtained from a patient treated with radiotherapy plus ipilimumab. These receptors were collected from a human donor with non-small cell lung cancer that progressed on radiotherapy plus ipilimumab.

The chain joins TRBV28 to TRBJ1-6, with D possibly matching TRBD1 (5 bases). CDR1 is MDHEN and CDR2 is SYDVKM in the germline V gene. The CDR3 loop spans 18 amino acids. Trimming cost V 3 bases and J 0 bases, with 15 bases left between them. The CDR3 nucleotides are TGTGCCAGCAGTTTGTCGACAGCCTCTAGCTCCTATAATTCACCCCTCCACTTT. Translation: CASSLSTASSSYNSPLHF.

V and J are TRBV11-1 and TRBJ2-1; 7 nucleotides line up with TRBD1. V gave up 5 bases and J gave up 7 bases; unmatched junction bases: 8. In germline, CDR1 is SGHAT, CDR2 FQDESV (reference sequence). This CDR3 region has 14 residues. The CDR3 DNA follows: TGTGCCAGCAGCCCCAGGGACAGATTGAATGAGCAGTTCTTC. Translating it yields CASSPRDRLNEQFF. Filled out from reference TRBV11-1 and TRBJ2-1, the complete variable domain reads EAEVAQSPRYKITEKSQAVAFWCDPISGHATLYWYRQILGQGPELLVQFQDESVVDDSQLPKDRFSAERLKGVDSTLKIQPAELGDSAMYLCASSPRDRLNEQFFGPGTRLTVL.

This sequence joins TRBV18 and TRBJ2-1, with 10 nucleotides matching TRBD2. V trimming: 5 bases; J trimming: 5 bases; junction bases outside the gene matches: 6. Per the germline V gene, CDR1 is KGHSH and CDR2 is LQKENI. This CDR3 is built from 15 residues. The CDR3 nucleotides are TGTGCCAGCTCAAAGGTAGCGGGAGGCGACAATGAGCAGTTCTTC. It specifies CASSKVAGGDNEQFF.

This clone was observed a few times. The rearrangement uses TRBV15 and TRBJ1-5, with D tentatively TRBD1 (5 bases). V was cut by 0 bases and J by 3 bases, with 9 bases left in between. The length of the CDR3 is 15 residues. The V gene's germline CDR1 is LNHNV and CDR2 YYDKDF (reference sequence). The CDR3 reads CATSRDKGNNQPQHF. In DNA, the CDR3 is TGTGCCACCAGCAGAGATAAGGGGAACAATCAGCCCCAGCATTTT. Full variable domain (missing parts from reference TRBV15 and TRBJ1-5): DAMVIQNPRYQVTQFGKPVTLSCSQTLNHNVMYWYQQKSSQAPKLLFHYYDKDFNNEADTPDNFQSRRPNTSFCFLDIRSPGLGDTAMYLCATSRDKGNNQPQHFGDGTRLSIL.

This chain links TRBV11-2 with TRBJ1-5; the match to TRBD1 covers 9 bases. Germline values: CDR1 SGHAT, CDR2 FQNNGV. The V segment lost 0 bases and the J segment 6 bases; nucleotides outside the gene matches: 3. The CDR3 length is 15 residues. The CDR3 protein is CASSLDRQGGQPQHF. Here the CDR3 DNA reads TGTGCCAGCAGCTTAGACCGACAGGGGGGTCAGCCCCAGCATTTT.

The V and J genes are TRBV6-6 and TRBJ1-1; D gene uncertain. The germline gives CDR1 MNHNY, CDR2 SVGAGI (reference sequence). CDR3 length: 13 residues. V lost 6 bases and J 0 bases, leaving 8 bases between the germline ends. The CDR3 region is CASSSAMNTEAFF. In DNA form, the CDR3 reads TGTGCCAGCAGCTCCGCGATGAACACTGAAGCTTTCTTT.

This clone has a single count. This CDR3 is CASSLVGHYTDTQYF. For the CDR3, the DNA is TGTGCCAGCAGCTTAGTAGGACATTACACAGATACGCAGTATTTT. The rearrangement uses TRBV7-2 and TRBJ2-3, with D perhaps matching TRBD1 (5 bases). Germline V gene data show CDR1 as SGHTA and CDR2 as FQGNSA. The CDR3 consists of 15 residues. The ends were cut back, 1 base at V and 2 bases at J, with 10 bases in the middle.

The chain links TRBV28 to TRBJ1-5; the D is unclear. V was trimmed by 6 bases and J by 3 bases, leaving 9 bases between them. CDR1 is MDHEN and CDR2 is SYDVKM in the germline V gene. CDR3 length: 13 residues. The CDR3 here is CASRPGLNQPQHF. The CDR3 DNA follows: TGTGCCAGCAGGCCAGGACTCAATCAGCCCCAGCATTTT.

The CDR3 DNA is TGTGCCAGCAGCTTGATTGAAGGGTTGGGGGAAAAACTGTTTTTT. Translating it yields CASSLIEGLGEKLFF. The chain recombines TRBV5-6 with TRBJ1-4; the D is unclear. Trimming cost V 1 base and J 8 bases, with 15 bases left between them. From germline, CDR1 is SGHDT and CDR2 YYEEEE. There are 15 residues in the CDR3.

In this sample, this clone turned up a few times. Other DNA sequences from this sample encode an identical CDR3 as well. This rearrangement joins TRBV9 to TRBJ1-1; D not certain. Between the trimmed V and J ends, which lost 0 bases and 1 base, there was a span of 7 bases. The CDR3 totals 14 residues. Germline V CDR1 and CDR2: SGDLS, YYNGEE. CDR3: CASSVAYRNTEAFF. In nucleotides, the CDR3 is TGTGCCAGCAGCGTAGCTTATAGGAACACTGAAGCTTTCTTT. Variable domain in full (rest from reference TRBV9 and TRBJ1-1): DSGVTQTPKHLITATGQRVTLRCSPRSGDLSVYWYQQSLDQGLQFLIQYYNGEERAKGNILERFSAQQFPDLHSELNLSSLELGDSALYFCASSVAYRNTEAFFGQGTRLTVV.

The chain links TRBV5-1 to TRBJ2-1, with 10 bases matching TRBD1. After removal of 4 bases from V and 2 bases from J, the junction contained 3 bases not matched to a gene. The CDR3 runs to 15 residues. Germline V lookup: CDR1 SGHRS, CDR2 YFSETQ. The CDR3 nucleotides are TGCGCCAGCAGCCTAGGACAGGGGGCCTACAATGAGCAGTTCTTC. Translated: CASSLGQGAYNEQFF.

Remarks on this clone: Its ends do not fully match the called genes, so a read error is possible. The CDR3 nucleotides read TGTGCCAGCAGCCAAGCGAATCAGCCCCAGCATTTT. The encoded protein is CASSQANQPQHF. The chain links TRBV4-1 to TRBJ1-5, with D unclear. The CDR3 runs 12 residues. Germline CDR1 reads MGHRA; CDR2 reads YSYEKL.

This clone was seen more than once but under ten times. V and J are TRBV28 and TRBJ1-5; D perhaps matches TRBD1 (6 bases). CDR1 is MDHEN, CDR2 SYDVKM, per germline. V shed 9 bases and J shed 9 bases, with 24 bases lying between them. The CDR3 sequence is 15 residues long. CDR3 sequence reads: CASWGSREGHRPQHF. The CDR3 coding sequence is TGTGCCAGTTGGGGCTCCAGGGAGGGACATCGGCCCCAGCATTTT.

The CDR3 DNA is TGTGCCATCAGTGAGTCAGGGGCAGGGCACGGAAGGAACACTGAAGCTTTCTTT. This codes for CAISESGAGHGRNTEAFF. This sequence joins TRBV10-3 and TRBJ1-1; maybe TRBD1 (5 bases). The CDR3 sequence is 18 residues long. V shed 0 bases and J shed 1 base, with 18 bases lying between them. Germline values: CDR1 ENHRY, CDR2 SYGVKD.

V gene TRBV5-5 combines with J gene TRBJ2-7; D possibly corresponds to TRBD2 (5 bases). The CDR3 length is 15 residues. Germline V gene sequence: CDR1 SGHKS, CDR2 YYEKEE (reference sequence). Trimming cost V 4 bases and J 4 bases, with 18 bases left between them. The chain's CDR3 is CASSHLPGTGYEQYF. For the CDR3, the DNA is TGTGCCAGCAGCCACCTACCGGGAACTGGGTACGAGCAGTACTTC.

This clone was picked up one time. The chain joins TRBV9 to TRBJ2-1, with TRBD1 matching over 8 bases. Germline-derived CDR1 and CDR2 are SGDLS and YYNGEE. This CDR3 comprises 15 residues. V was pared by 4 bases and J by 2 bases, with 5 bases of the junction left unmatched. CDR3 sequence: CASSSGQGTYNEQFF. As DNA, the CDR3 is TGTGCCAGCAGCAGTGGACAGGGCACCTACAATGAGCAGTTCTTC.

V is TRBV4-1 and J is TRBJ2-1; D remains unclear. This CDR3 has 15 residues. Trimming pared 2 bases from V and 9 bases from J, leaving 17 bases between. Germline V gene data show CDR1 as MGHRA and CDR2 as YSYEKL. The CDR3 DNA follows: TGCGCCAGCAGCCAAAACCCAGCTAGTCTTCTTGAGCAGTTCTTC. Translated, it gives CASSQNPASLLEQFF.

The CDR3: CASSFGEKLFF. Written as DNA, the CDR3 is TGTGCCAGCAGTTTCGGTGAAAAACTGTTTTTT. The chain links TRBV27 to TRBJ1-4; D is uncertain. Germline V CDR1 and CDR2: MNHEY, SMNVEV (reference sequence). This CDR3 contains 11 residues. Trimming removed 3 bases from V and 7 bases from J, with 3 bases in between.

The rearrangement links TRBV5-1 to TRBJ1-5; D unresolved. Germline V CDR1 and CDR2: SGHRS, YFSETQ. The CDR3 runs to 13 residues. The V end lost 4 bases, the J end lost 2 bases, and 7 bases lay between the germline ends. The CDR3 bases are TGCGCCAGCAGCGAACGTGGCAATCAGCCCCAGCATTTT. Translated, it gives CASSERGNQPQHF.

V usage is TRBV4-1 and J usage is TRBJ2-7; D is unresolved. The CDR3 is made up of 15 amino acids. Trimming removed 0 bases from V and 3 bases from J, with 12 bases in between. Germline values: CDR1 MGHRA, CDR2 YSYEKL. This CDR3 is CASSQDQTFYYEQYF. CDR3 nucleotides: TGCGCCAGCAGCCAAGATCAGACTTTCTACTACGAGCAGTACTTC.

The rearrangement joins TRBV9 to TRBJ1-1; D ambiguous. CDR3 length equals 13 residues. Germline CDR1 is SGDLS and CDR2 is YYNGEE. The V end was cut by 4 bases, the J end by 8 bases, with 15 bases between. The chain's CDR3 is CASSPRHAEEAFF. CDR3 nucleotide sequence: TGTGCCAGCAGCCCCAGACATGCGGAGGAAGCTTTCTTT.

The CDR3 region is CASSLIPSYEQYF. CDR3 coding DNA: TGTGCCAGCAGTTTGATCCCCTCCTACGAGCAGTACTTC. The chain is built from TRBV27 and TRBJ2-7, with D unresolved. V was trimmed by 3 bases and J by 0 bases, leaving 6 bases between them. The CDR3 totals 13 residues. Germline V gives CDR1 MNHEY, CDR2 SMNVEV (reference sequence).

This clone was seen more than once but under ten times. This chain connects TRBV18 to TRBJ2-1; no clear D. The CDR3 loop spans 12 amino acids. Per germline, CDR1 KGHSH and CDR2 LQKENI. V lost 5 bases, J lost 7 bases, and 9 bases lay in between. CDR3 sequence reads: CASSTPGNEQFF. The CDR3 region has the DNA TGTGCCAGCTCAACCCCGGGTAATGAGCAGTTCTTC.

This chain joins TRBV27 and TRBJ1-1, with 7 bases identical to TRBD1. Losses at the gene ends were 3 bases for V and 7 bases for J; bases not matched to a gene: 5. The CDR3 spans 13 residues. Germline V gene data show CDR1 as MNHEY and CDR2 as SMNVEV (reference sequence). This CDR3 is CASSFLGQVEAFF. As DNA, the CDR3 is TGTGCCAGCAGTTTCCTCGGACAGGTTGAAGCTTTCTTT.

The rearrangement links TRBV4-2 to TRBJ1-4; D is uncertain. Germline CDR1 LGHNA, CDR2 YNFKEQ. This CDR3 contains 13 residues. V shed 1 base and J shed 8 bases, with 8 bases lying between them. The CDR3 is CASSQGPHEKLFF. CDR3 bases: TGTGCCAGCAGCCAAGGGCCCCACGAAAAACTGTTTTTT.